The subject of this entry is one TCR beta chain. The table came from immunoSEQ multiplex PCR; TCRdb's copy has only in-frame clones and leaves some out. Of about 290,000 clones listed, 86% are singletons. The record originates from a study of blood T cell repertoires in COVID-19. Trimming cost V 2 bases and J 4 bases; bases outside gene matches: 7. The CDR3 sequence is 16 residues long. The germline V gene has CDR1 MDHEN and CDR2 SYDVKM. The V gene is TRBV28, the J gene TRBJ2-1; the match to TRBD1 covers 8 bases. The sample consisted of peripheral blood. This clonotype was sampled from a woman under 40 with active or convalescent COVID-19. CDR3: CASSLGSGGPYNEQFF. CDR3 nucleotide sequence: TGTGCCAGCAGTTTAGGATCAGGGGGCCCTTACAATGAGCAGTTCTTC.